These T cell receptor beta chains were read from a single sample in a study of blood T cell repertoires in COVID-19. The assay was immunoSEQ multiplex PCR, and TCRdb's table has in-frame clones only and misses some. The data contain 80,000 or so clones, approximately 82% of them singletons. What was sequenced was peripheral blood. Receptors were obtained from a human donor in a cohort sampled during active COVID-19. CDR3s include the opening cysteine and the closing phenylalanine or tryptophan. A D gene is named only where the DNA matches it firmly. Not every row has a clone size; where given, it reads once, few, many or a size class.

j_gene | d_gene | v_gene | abundance | CDR3aa | CDR3nt
TRBJ1-1 | TRBD1 | TRBV27 | NA | CASRESTGGWGTEAFF | TGTGCCAGCAGAGAATCGACAGGGGGCTGGGGCACTGAAGCTTTCTTT
TRBJ2-3 | NA | TRBV6-5 | NA | CASSRGTSTDTQYF | TGTGCCAGCAGTCGGGGTACTAGCACAGATACGCAGTATTTT
TRBJ1-1 | NA | TRBV3-1/TRBV3-2 | NA | CASSQERASRNTEAFF | TGTGCCAGCAGCCAAGAGCGAGCGTCCCGGAACACTGAAGCTTTCTTT
TRBJ2-7 | TRBD1 | TRBV18 | NA | CASSPTGGKVEQYF | TGTGCCAGCTCACCGACAGGGGGCAAAGTCGAGCAGTACTTC
TRBJ2-7 | NA | TRBV4-1 | NA | CASSQDPGFAFSYEQYF | TGCGCCAGCAGCCAAGATCCAGGTTTTGCATTCTCCTACGAGCAGTACTTC
TRBJ1-1 | NA | TRBV4-1 | few | CASSQAGRAFF | TGCGCCAGCAGCCAAGCCGGGAGGGCTTTCTTT
TRBJ1-2 | TRBD1 | TRBV5-1 | NA | CASSPGTASADYGYTF | TGCGCCAGCAGCCCAGGGACAGCCAGTGCAGACTATGGCTACACCTTC
TRBJ2-7 | NA | TRBV12-5 | NA | CASGGSGGFYEQYF | TGTGCTAGTGGCGGGTCTGGGGGGTTTTACGAGCAGTACTTC
TRBJ2-7 | TRBD1 | TRBV5-5 | NA | CASSLAAGTGSYEQYF | TGTGCCAGCAGCTTGGCTGCGGGGACAGGATCCTACGAGCAGTACTTC
TRBJ1-2 | NA | TRBV27 | NA | CASTFAAGPYGYTF | TGTGCCAGCACCTTCGCTGCGGGACCTTATGGCTACACCTTC
TRBJ1-2 | TRBD1 | TRBV5-1 | NA | CASSSDRGHGYTF | TGCGCCAGCAGCTCGGACAGGGGGCATGGCTACACCTTC
TRBJ2-7 | TRBD2 | TRBV27 | NA | CASSLLKPSGGAREQYF | TGTGCCAGCAGTTTACTTAAACCTAGCGGGGGGGCGCGGGAGCAGTACTTC
TRBJ2-7 | TRBD1 | TRBV7-2 | once | CASSSHIGTGSEQYF | TGTGCCAGCAGTTCCCACATAGGGACAGGGTCCGAGCAGTACTTC
TRBJ2-6 | NA | TRBV9 | NA | CASSVGQGSGANVLTF | TGTGCCAGCAGCGTAGGCCAGGGTTCCGGGGCCAACGTCCTGACTTTC
TRBJ1-2 | NA | TRBV5-8 | once | CASSPRDWDGYTF | TGTGCCAGCAGTCCAAGGGACTGGGATGGCTACACCTTC
TRBJ1-2 | TRBD1 | TRBV20-1 | NA | CSARGPTVYTF | TGCAGTGCCAGGGGGCCCACAGTCTACACCTTC
TRBJ2-5 | NA | TRBV4-1 | NA | CASSPHPGQQETQYF | TGCGCCAGCAGCCCCCACCCGGGACAACAAGAGACCCAGTACTTC
TRBJ2-3 | NA | TRBV7-6 | NA | CASSLVGVSDTQYF | TGTGCCAGCAGCTTAGTCGGGGTGTCAGATACGCAGTATTTT
TRBJ2-1 | TRBD1 | TRBV29-1 | NA | CSVASGQGWGNEQFF | TGCAGCGTTGCCTCGGGACAGGGATGGGGCAATGAGCAGTTCTTC
TRBJ1-3 | NA | TRBV29-1 | NA | CSALKAGSGNTIYF | TGCAGCGCGTTGAAGGCCGGGTCTGGAAACACCATATATTTT
TRBJ2-5 | NA | TRBV6-1 | NA | CASSEAHSETQYF | TGTGCCAGCAGTGAAGCCCACTCAGAGACCCAGTACTTC
TRBJ1-3 | TRBD1 | TRBV6-5 | NA | CASRNDRGGGNTIYF | TGTGCCAGCAGAAATGACAGGGGTGGAGGAAACACCATATATTTT
TRBJ1-3 | NA | TRBV27 | NA | CASSPAGGTGNTIYF | TGTGCCAGCAGTCCCGCGGGGGGAACTGGAAACACCATATATTTT
TRBJ1-5 | NA | TRBV19 | NA | CASKNTGGNQPQHF | TGTGCCAGTAAAAACACCGGGGGCAATCAGCCCCAGCATTTT
TRBJ2-2 | TRBD2 | TRBV30 | NA | CAWSDAGAGELFF | TGTGCCTGGAGCGATGCGGGGGCCGGGGAGCTGTTTTTT